These 23 T cell receptor beta chains were all obtained from the same sample, sequenced in a study of blood T cell repertoires in COVID-19. The protocol was immunoSEQ multiplex PCR, while the TCRdb copy is restricted to in-frame clones and leaves out a portion. Counted here are 450,000 or so clones, about 90% occurring once; the ten biggest clones make up 0.7% to 1%. Sequencing was performed on peripheral blood. These receptors came from a man aged 18 to 30 with COVID-19, enrolled during active disease.

The chain links TRBV29-1 to TRBJ1-1, with D possibly being TRBD1 (6 bases). Deletions cut 6 bases from V and 7 bases from J, with 12 bases between. CDR3 length: 11 amino acids. From germline, CDR1 is SQVTM and CDR2 ANQGSEA. CDR3 sequence: CSVARTDEAFF. The CDR3 coding sequence is TGCAGCGTCGCTAGGACAGATGAAGCTTTCTTT.

This chain connects TRBV7-3 to TRBJ2-3; 11 nucleotides align to TRBD2. Looked up from germline, CDR1 is SGHTA and CDR2 is FQGTGA. The ends lost 4 bases at V and 4 bases at J; junction bases unmatched: 4. The length of the CDR3 is 15 residues. Here the CDR3 reads CASSSLAGGPDTQYF. CDR3 DNA: TGTGCCAGCAGCTCCTTAGCGGGAGGGCCAGATACGCAGTATTTT.

The chain joins TRBV19 to TRBJ2-2; TRBD2 is a possible D gene (5 bases). There are 14 residues in the CDR3. V lost 4 bases, J lost 3 bases, and 9 bases lay in between. Germline CDR1 LNHDA, CDR2 SQIVND (reference sequence). CDR3 DNA sequence: TGTGCCAGTAGTACCTCTAGCTACACCGGGGAGCTGTTTTTT. Protein product: CASSTSSYTGELFF.

The chain has TRBV6-6 and TRBJ2-1, with 7 positions matching TRBD2. Losses at the gene ends were 1 base for V and 4 bases for J; bases not matched to a gene: 7. Germline CDR1 is MNHNY and CDR2 is SVGAGI (reference sequence). The CDR3 loop spans 16 amino acids. The CDR3 sequence is CASSYFGGGSYNEQFF. CDR3 DNA: TGTGCCAGCAGTTACTTTGGCGGGGGAAGTTACAATGAGCAGTTCTTC.

This chain links TRBV19 with TRBJ2-1; D may be TRBD1 (5 bases). Germline lookup yields CDR1 LNHDA and CDR2 SQIVND (reference sequence). This CDR3 contains 14 residues. V was clipped by 6 bases and J by 0 bases, with 9 bases between them. CDR3 nucleotides: TGTGCCAGTAGATACAGGAGCTCCTACAATGAGCAGTTCTTC. It specifies CASRYRSSYNEQFF.

The rearrangement uses TRBV5-1 and TRBJ2-5; TRBD2 agrees at 11 bases. Germline trimming cut 0 bases from V and 4 bases from J; bases unmatched to any gene: 5. Germline V gene sequence: CDR1 SGHRS, CDR2 YFSETQ. There are 16 residues in the CDR3. CDR3 nucleotide sequence: TGCGCCAGCAGCTTGGCGCCTCTAGCGGGGGGAGAGACCCAGTACTTC. This translates into CASSLAPLAGGETQYF.

V is TRBV9 and J is TRBJ1-3, with no clear D. The V gene lost 7 bases and the J gene lost 7 bases, with 9 bases spanning the gap. Germline CDR1 reads SGDLS; CDR2 reads YYNGEE. The CDR3 sequence is 11 residues long. CDR3 residues: CASAAGNTIYF. In nucleotides, the CDR3 is TGTGCCAGCGCCGCGGGTAACACCATATATTTT.

The chain recombines TRBV3-1 (or the pseudogene TRBV3-2) with TRBJ1-2, with 11 bases fitting TRBD1. Germline-derived CDR1 and CDR2 are LGHDT and YNNKEL (reference sequence). Losses at the gene ends were 1 base for V and 8 bases for J; bases not matched to a gene: 6. The CDR3 has 15 residues. For the CDR3, the DNA is TGTGCCAGCAGCCAAGGGACAGGGGGCGCCGAGGGCTACACCTTC. Encoded protein: CASSQGTGGAEGYTF.

The CDR3 DNA follows: TGTGCCAGCAGCCAAAGCGTACTGAGCTACACCTTC. It yields the protein CASSQSVLSYTF. The rearrangement joins TRBV3-1 (or the pseudogene TRBV3-2) to TRBJ1-2, with D unresolved. This CDR3 region has 12 residues. The germline V gene has CDR1 LGHDT and CDR2 YNNKEL (reference sequence). V lost 2 bases and J 9 bases, leaving 10 bases between the germline ends.

V gene TRBV27 combines with J gene TRBJ2-1, with 10 nucleotides matching TRBD2. V was pared by 5 bases and J by 7 bases, with 8 bases of the junction left unmatched. The CDR3 extends over 15 amino acids. Germline CDR1 is MNHEY and CDR2 is SMNVEV (reference sequence). CDR3 DNA sequence: TGTGCCAGCAGTCAGAATAGCGGGAGGATAAATGAGCAGTTCTTC. Encoded protein: CASSQNSGRINEQFF.

V is TRBV30 and J is TRBJ2-3, with TRBD1 matching 7 bases. The CDR3 consists of 14 residues. The trim removed 8 bases at V and 2 bases at J, leaving 10 bases unmatched. Looked up from germline, CDR1 is GTSNPN and CDR2 is SVGIG (reference sequence). CDR3 sequence: CAARGQINTDTQYF. The CDR3 DNA sequence: TGTGCCGCCCGGGGACAGATAAACACAGATACGCAGTATTTT.

The chain carries TRBV2 and TRBJ2-7, with 10 bases matching TRBD1. Germline CDR1 and CDR2: SNHLY and FYNNEI. CDR3 length: 14 residues. With 6 bases clipped from V and 6 bases from J, the junction kept 8 bases outside the gene matches. The CDR3 is CASRLPRDRGEQYF. The CDR3 nucleotides are TGTGCCAGCAGGCTTCCCCGGGACAGGGGCGAGCAGTACTTC. Using reference TRBV2 and TRBJ2-7 for the parts outside the CDR3, the full variable domain is EPEVTQTPSHQVTQMGQEVILRCVPISNHLYFYWYRQILGQKVEFLVSFYNNEISEKSEIFDDQFSVERPDGSNFTLKIRSTKLEDSAMYFCASRLPRDRGEQYFGPGTRLTVT.

V gene TRBV5-1 combines with J gene TRBJ2-1; D remains ambiguous. CDR3 length equals 14 residues. The germline V gene encodes CDR1 SGHRS and CDR2 YFSETQ. V gave up 1 base and J gave up 2 bases, with 7 bases separating them. The chain's CDR3 is CASSLHSPYNEQFF. CDR3 coding DNA: TGCGCCAGCAGCTTGCATAGCCCCTACAATGAGCAGTTCTTC.

The chain employs TRBV11-2 and TRBJ2-1; 9 nucleotides align to TRBD1. The CDR3 loop spans 14 amino acids. Trimming took 4 bases from V and 7 from J; bases not matched to a gene: 5. Germline assignment: CDR1 SGHAT and CDR2 FQNNGV. The CDR3 spells CASSYAGQGNEQFF. The CDR3 region has the DNA TGTGCCAGCAGCTACGCGGGACAGGGTAATGAGCAGTTCTTC. The full variable domain, in which reference TRBV11-2 and TRBJ2-1 provide the parts outside the CDR3, is EAGVAQSPRYKIIEKRQSVAFWCNPISGHATLYWYQQILGQGPKLLIQFQNNGVVDDSQLPKDRFSAERLKGVDSTLKIQPAKLEDSAVYLCASSYAGQGNEQFFGPGTRLTVL.

The chain has TRBV30 and TRBJ2-7, with D perhaps TRBD2 (7 bases). This CDR3 contains 12 residues. CDR1 is GTSNPN, CDR2 SVGIG, per germline (reference sequence). V was cut by 3 bases and J by 6 bases, with 12 bases left in between. The CDR3 loop reads CAWRLGGGEQYF. CDR3 sequence (DNA): TGTGCCTGGAGGTTAGGGGGGGGCGAGCAGTACTTC.

The chain uses TRBV4-1 and TRBJ2-2; TRBD1 matches at 10 bases. After removal of 1 base from V and 7 bases from J, the junction contained 6 bases not matched to a gene. CDR1 and CDR2 from the germline V gene are MGHRA and YSYEKL. The CDR3 covers 16 residues. The CDR3 coding sequence is TGCGCCAGCAGCCAAGTGGCGGACAGGGGGGGCGGGGAGCTGTTTTTT. Protein sequence: CASSQVADRGGGELFF.

This clone was counted once. This chain uses TRBV6-6 with TRBJ1-2; 7 bases line up with TRBD1. With 4 bases clipped from V and 1 base from J, the junction kept 9 bases outside the gene matches. In germline, CDR1 is MNHNY, CDR2 SVGAGI (reference sequence). CDR3 length: 16 amino acids. This chain's CDR3 is CASSSWTGLGNYGYTF. The CDR3 bases are TGTGCCAGCAGTTCTTGGACAGGCTTGGGTAACTATGGCTACACCTTC.

The chain uses TRBV6-5 and TRBJ2-1, with TRBD2 matching 9 bases. Per the germline V gene, CDR1 is MNHEY and CDR2 is SVGAGI. This CDR3 has 13 amino acids. After removal of 7 bases from V and 12 bases from J, the junction contained 10 bases not matched to a gene. The DNA of the CDR3 is TGTGCCAGCAACGGCGGGGGGGAGTTTACGCAGTTCTTC. Its translation: CASNGGGEFTQFF.

The V gene is TRBV14, the J gene TRBJ2-7; D gene ambiguous. The CDR3 sequence is 11 residues long. From germline, CDR1 is SGHDN and CDR2 FVKESK. Trimming removed 8 bases from V and 2 bases from J, with 7 bases in between. In nucleotides, the CDR3 is TGTGCCAGCGAGGCAGCCTACGAGCAGTACTTC. Protein: CASEAAYEQYF.

This chain joins TRBV6-5 and TRBJ2-5; 8 bases match TRBD2. Germline V gene lookup returns CDR1 MNHEY and CDR2 SVGAGI. This CDR3 has 15 amino acids. The V segment lost 5 bases and the J segment 5 bases; nucleotides outside the gene matches: 10. The CDR3 bases are TGTGCCAGCAGTCATATCCGGGGGGGCTCGGAGACCCAGTACTTC. As protein: CASSHIRGGSETQYF.

CDR3 sequence (DNA): TGTGCCAGCAGTTTAATCGGGGGCACAGATACGCAGTATTTT. Protein product: CASSLIGGTDTQYF. The chain joins TRBV27 to TRBJ2-3; D possibly corresponds to TRBD2 (5 bases). CDR3 length: 14 amino acids. V was clipped by 2 bases and J by 1 base, with 7 bases between them. CDR1 is MNHEY and CDR2 is SMNVEV in the germline V gene (reference sequence).

The V gene is TRBV11-2, the J gene TRBJ2-1, with a possible D match to TRBD2 (5 bases). Looked up from germline, CDR1 is SGHAT and CDR2 is FQNNGV. Trimming took off 5 bases at V and 6 bases at J, with 11 bases between the two ends. This CDR3 comprises 13 residues. CDR3 DNA: TGTGCCAGCAGCACTAGATTCACCAATGAGCAGTTCTTC. It yields the protein CASSTRFTNEQFF.

The chain combines TRBV30 with TRBJ1-2; D unclear. The V end lost 0 bases, the J end lost 8 bases, and 13 bases lay between the germline ends. Germline-derived CDR1 and CDR2 are GTSNPN and SVGIG (reference sequence). This CDR3 has 13 amino acids. The CDR3 is CAWSVSLEVGYTF. The CDR3 coding sequence is TGTGCCTGGAGTGTAAGTCTGGAGGTCGGCTACACCTTC.